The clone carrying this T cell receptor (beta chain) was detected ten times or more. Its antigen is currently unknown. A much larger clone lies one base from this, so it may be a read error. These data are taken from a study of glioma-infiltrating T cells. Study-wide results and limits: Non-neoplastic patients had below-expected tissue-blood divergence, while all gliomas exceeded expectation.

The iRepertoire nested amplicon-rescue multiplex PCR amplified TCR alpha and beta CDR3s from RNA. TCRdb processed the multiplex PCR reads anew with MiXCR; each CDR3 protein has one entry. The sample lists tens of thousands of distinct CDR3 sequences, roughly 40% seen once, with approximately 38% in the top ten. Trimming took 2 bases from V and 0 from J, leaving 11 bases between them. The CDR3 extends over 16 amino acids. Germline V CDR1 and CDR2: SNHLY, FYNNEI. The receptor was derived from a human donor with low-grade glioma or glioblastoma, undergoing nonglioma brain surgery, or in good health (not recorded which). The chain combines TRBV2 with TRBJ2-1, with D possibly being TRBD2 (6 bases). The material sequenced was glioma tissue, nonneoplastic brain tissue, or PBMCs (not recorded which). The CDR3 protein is CASSEMGLASYNEQFF. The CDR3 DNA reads TGTGCCAGCAGTGAAATGGGACTGGCCTCCTACAATGAGCAGTTCTTC.